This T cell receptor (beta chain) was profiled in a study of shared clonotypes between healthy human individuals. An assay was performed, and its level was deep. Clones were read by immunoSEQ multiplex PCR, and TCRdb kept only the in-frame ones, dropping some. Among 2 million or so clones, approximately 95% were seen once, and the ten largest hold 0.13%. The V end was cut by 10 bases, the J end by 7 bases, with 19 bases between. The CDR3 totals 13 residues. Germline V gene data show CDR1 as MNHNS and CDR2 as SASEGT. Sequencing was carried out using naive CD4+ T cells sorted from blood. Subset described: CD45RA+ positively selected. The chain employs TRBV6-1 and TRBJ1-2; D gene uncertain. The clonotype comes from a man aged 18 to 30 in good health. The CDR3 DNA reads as TGTGCCATCACGGAGAGGGCAATTGCTGGCTACACCTTC. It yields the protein CAITERAIAGYTF.